A single sample gave rise to the 13 T cell receptor beta chains below, sequenced in a study of HIV-infected patients and healthy controls (dated by TCRdb to 2013 to 2016). Since whole blood was used without any cell fractionation, the repertoire reflected all peripheral T cells in unsorted form. Libraries were prepared through 5' RACE. The sequencer listed for this sample is Illumina MiSeq. SuperScript III was used to reverse transcribe 500 ng RNA with primers targeting the alpha and beta constant regions. Separate alpha and beta chain libraries were made by chain-specific third strand synthesis with multiplexing indices. The public reads were quality trimmed at Q25 with fastp and then assembled into clones with MiXCR by TCRdb, keeping productive beta chains. Every entry covers one CDR3 protein and lists the most common genes and DNA from its rows. This sample gives about 7,600 distinct CDR3 sequences in total; about a tenth of them show up just once. Around 20% of the sample rests with the top ten.

The input for sequencing was blood, taken before antiretroviral therapy. Receptors originate from an adult with HIV infection.

At least ten counts were recorded for this clonotype. The J gene is TRBJ2-3, the V gene TRBV19; D call uncertain. Trimming took 3 bases from V and 2 from J, leaving 6 bases between them. Germline lookup yields CDR1 LNHDA and CDR2 SQIVND (reference sequence). CDR3 length: 13 amino acids. For the CDR3, the DNA is TGTGCCAGTAGTATGGGGTCCACAGATACGCAGTATTTT. Its translation is CASSMGSTDTQYF.

Concerning this clonotype itself: It may be a read error: a sequence one base away is much more abundant. This rearrangement joins TRBV19 to TRBJ1-2, with D perhaps TRBD1 (6 bases). Germline loops: CDR1 LNHDA, CDR2 SQIVND (reference sequence). The CDR3 sequence is 15 residues long. CDR3: CVSSPTGTRLSGYTF. The CDR3 DNA reads as TGTGTCAGTAGTCCTACAGGGACTAGACTCTCGGGCTACACCTTC.

This clonotype has ten or more counts. The gene calls are TRBV28 and TRBJ2-7; D is uncertain. The CDR3 totals 14 residues. Trimming took off 8 bases at V and 0 bases at J, with 14 bases between the two ends. Germline CDR1 MDHEN, CDR2 SYDVKM. In DNA form, the CDR3 reads TGTGCCAGCCTAGGCGCTTCGAGCTCCTACGAGCAGTACTTC. Its protein product is CASLGASSSYEQYF.

The table lists this clonotype with a few counts. V and J are TRBV2 and TRBJ2-3, with TRBD2 matching 8 bases. Germline V gene data show CDR1 as SNHLY and CDR2 as FYNNEI. V was clipped by 6 bases and J by 2 bases; unmatched bases: 10. The CDR3 is made up of 16 amino acids. CDR3 sequence: CASSGYSGGYTDTQYF. CDR3 coding DNA: TGTGCCAGCAGCGGCTACAGCGGGGGCTACACAGATACGCAGTATTTT.

The chain employs TRBV5-4 and TRBJ2-3; no definite D call. The CDR3 extends over 10 amino acids. The germline gives CDR1 SGHNT, CDR2 YYREEE (reference sequence). With 7 bases removed from V and 1 base from J, the gap between germline ends came to 1 base. The CDR3 loop is CASGTDTQYF. CDR3 nucleotides: TGTGCCAGCGGCACAGATACGCAGTATTTT.

The V and J genes are TRBV19 and TRBJ2-1; D is perhaps TRBD1 or TRBD2 (6 bases each). CDR1 is LNHDA, CDR2 SQIVND, per germline (reference sequence). Trimming stripped 2 bases from V and 3 bases from J, with 11 bases between. CDR3 size: 15 residues. CDR3 in DNA: TGTGCCAGTAGTATAAAGGGGGGTGGCTACAATGAGCAGTTCTTC. Translating it yields CASSIKGGGYNEQFF.

This clonotype has ten or more counts. V gene TRBV28 combines with J gene TRBJ1-5; D might be TRBD1 (5 bases). Germline V CDR1 and CDR2: MDHEN, SYDVKM. The CDR3 contains 19 residues. V lost 4 bases and J lost 0, with 22 bases in between. The CDR3 DNA reads as TGTGCCAGCAGTTCATTATACCTCTGGGGCAGGGATAGCAATCAGCCCCAGCATTTT. Amino acids: CASSSLYLWGRDSNQPQHF.

This clonotype was counted ten times or more. The J gene is TRBJ2-3, the V gene TRBV24-1, with 10 bases aligning to TRBD1. The germline CDR1 and CDR2 sequences are KGHDR and SFDVKD. Losses at the gene ends were 3 bases for V and 2 bases for J; bases not matched to a gene: 4. This CDR3 is 16 amino acids long. CDR3 region: CATSDGTGAHTDTQYF. The DNA for the CDR3 is TGTGCCACCAGTGATGGGACAGGGGCCCACACAGATACGCAGTATTTT.

Ten or more counts support this clonotype. This chain joins TRBV30 and TRBJ2-4; D is tentatively TRBD1 or TRBD2 (5 bases each). CDR1 is GTSNPN and CDR2 is SVGIG in the germline V gene (reference sequence). The CDR3 length is 15 residues. Trimming pared 0 bases from V and 0 bases from J, leaving 9 bases between. The CDR3 is CAWSVGTAAKNIQYF. The CDR3 nucleotides read TGTGCCTGGAGTGTAGGGACCGCAGCCAAAAACATTCAGTACTTC.

This clonotype was counted only a few times. This chain links TRBV12-3 or TRBV12-4 with TRBJ2-3, with D tentatively TRBD1 or TRBD2 (5 bases each). V shed 3 bases and J shed 5 bases, with 21 bases lying between them. The CDR3 totals 17 residues. The CDR3 DNA reads TGTGCCAGCAGTTTCCCTACAGGACCTCCGGGGCGAGATACGCAGTATTTT. This codes for CASSFPTGPPGRDTQYF.

This clonotype was seen ten or more times. The rearrangement uses TRBV6-1 and TRBJ2-4; a possible D gene is TRBD2 (5 bases). Per germline, CDR1 MNHNS and CDR2 SASEGT. The CDR3 length is 15 residues. The V and J ends lost 5 bases and 0 bases respectively, with 11 bases between them. CDR3 residues: CASSRGTLAKNIQYF. The CDR3 DNA sequence: TGTGCCAGCAGTCGGGGAACTTTAGCCAAAAACATTCAGTACTTC.

Here the CDR3 DNA reads TGTGCCAGCAGCCCGGGGGGGGGTAGATTCGAGCAGTACTTC. It is translated as CASSPGGGRFEQYF. This chain uses TRBV7-2 with TRBJ2-7; 8 bases align to TRBD2. This CDR3 comprises 14 residues. Unmatched junction bases numbered 9, after V lost 5 bases and J lost 6 bases. Germline V gives CDR1 SGHTA, CDR2 FQGNSA.

This clonotype has ten or more counts. The chain couples TRBV7-2 to TRBJ1-1, with no clear D. CDR1 is SGHTA, CDR2 FQGNSA, per germline. Trimming left V 5 bases short and J 0 bases short, with 16 bases between. The length of the CDR3 is 16 residues. The CDR3 DNA reads as TGTGCCAGCAGCCCCCGGGCTACGCTAATGAACACTGAAGCTTTCTTT. Translated: CASSPRATLMNTEAFF.